This T cell receptor beta chain was captured in a study of T cells in Graves' hyperthyroidism and ophthalmopathy. After removal of 5 bases from V and 0 bases from J, the junction contained 12 bases not matched to a gene. This CDR3 region has 17 residues. Per germline, CDR1 DFQATT and CDR2 SNEGSKA (reference sequence). Study results and limitations: Expanded thyroid clonotypes (above 0.001) were mostly also found in blood.

Many counts were recorded for this clonotype. What it binds is unknown. RNA transcripts yielded amplified TCR beta CDR3 regions. RT-PCR in the first round (using the HTBI primer set) targeted the TCR CDR3. Via MiXCR, TCRdb re-called the multiplex PCR reads, giving one row per CDR3 protein. This table has approximately 400,000 distinct CDR3 sequences, 15% to 18% appearing once. Material for sequencing was blood. The chain is built from TRBV20-1 and TRBJ2-1, with TRBD2 matching 8 bases. The receptor's source is a woman in her late teens or twenties with Graves' hyperthyroidism. The CDR3 spells CSAPPGGAGSSYNEQFF. In nucleotides, the CDR3 is TGCAGTGCTCCACCCGGGGGGGCGGGCAGCTCCTACAATGAGCAGTTCTTC.